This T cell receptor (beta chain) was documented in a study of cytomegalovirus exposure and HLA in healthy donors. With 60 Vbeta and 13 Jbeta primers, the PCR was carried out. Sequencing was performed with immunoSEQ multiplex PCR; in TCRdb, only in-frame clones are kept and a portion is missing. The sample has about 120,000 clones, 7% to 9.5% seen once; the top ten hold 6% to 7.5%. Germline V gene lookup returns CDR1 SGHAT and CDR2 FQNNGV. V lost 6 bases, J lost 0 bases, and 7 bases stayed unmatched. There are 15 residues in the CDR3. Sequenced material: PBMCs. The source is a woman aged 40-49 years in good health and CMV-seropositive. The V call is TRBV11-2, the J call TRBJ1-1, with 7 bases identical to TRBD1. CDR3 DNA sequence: TGTGCCAGCAGGGGCCGGACAGGACTGAACACTGAAGCTTTCTTT. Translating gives CASRGRTGLNTEAFF. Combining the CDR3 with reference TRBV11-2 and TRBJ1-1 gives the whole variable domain EAGVAQSPRYKIIEKRQSVAFWCNPISGHATLYWYQQILGQGPKLLIQFQNNGVVDDSQLPKDRFSAERLKGVDSTLKIQPAKLEDSAVYLCASRGRTGLNTEAFFGQGTRLTVV.